This entry lists 6 T cell receptor beta chains sequenced from one sample in a study of CD8 T cells in ankylosing spondylitis. TCRdb recomputed calls from the 5' RACE reads with MiXCR, one row per CDR3 protein. The sample lists around 340,000 distinct CDR3 sequences, roughly 14% occurring once. The specimen was blood, either unsorted or a sorted T cell fraction (not recorded which). The receptors originated from a male donor with ankylosing spondylitis or in good health (not recorded which).

This clonotype was seen a handful of times. The chain links TRBV7-9 to TRBJ2-2, with D unclear. This CDR3 contains 15 residues. The germline gives CDR1 SEHNR, CDR2 FQNEAQ (reference sequence). V was clipped by 1 base and J by 1 base, with 7 bases between them. The CDR3 DNA is TGTGCCAGCAGCTTAGATGGTCAGAACACCGGGGAGCTGTTTTTT. It translates to CASSLDGQNTGELFF.

The chain combines TRBV11-2 with TRBJ2-2; 8 bases align to TRBD1. V shed 7 bases, J shed 3 bases, and the junction held 10 bases outside the gene matches. This CDR3 has 16 amino acids. CDR1 is SGHAT and CDR2 is FQNNGV in the germline V gene. The CDR3 protein is CASNRPGQDYTGELFF. In DNA, the CDR3 is TGTGCCAGCAACCGACCGGGACAGGACTACACCGGGGAGCTGTTTTTT. The variable domain in full, with the rest retrieved from reference TRBV11-2 and TRBJ2-2, is EAGVAQSPRYKIIEKRQSVAFWCNPISGHATLYWYQQILGQGPKLLIQFQNNGVVDDSQLPKDRFSAERLKGVDSTLKIQPAKLEDSAVYLCASNRPGQDYTGELFFGEGSRLTVL.

In this sample, this clonotype turned up a few times. The J gene is TRBJ2-1, the V gene TRBV5-6, with D possibly matching TRBD2 (6 bases). CDR1 and CDR2 (germline): SGHDT, YYEEEE. The CDR3 extends over 14 amino acids. Trimming removed 6 bases at V and 5 bases at J, with 15 bases between. CDR3 nucleotide sequence: TGTGCCAGCAAGACCCTAGCGACGAACAATGAGCAGTTCTTC. It yields the protein CASKTLATNNEQFF.

This rearrangement joins TRBV18 to TRBJ2-7, with D possibly being TRBD2 (5 bases). Trimming removed 2 bases at V and 2 bases at J, with 7 bases between. The CDR3 runs to 13 residues. The germline CDR1 and CDR2 sequences are KGHSH and LQKENI. CDR3 in amino acids: CASSPNGAYEQYF. The CDR3 DNA sequence: TGTGCCAGCTCACCAAACGGGGCCTACGAGCAGTACTTC.

This clonotype was observed a few times. This CDR3 is CSARKVNTEAFF. The DNA for the CDR3 is TGCAGTGCTAGGAAGGTGAACACTGAAGCTTTCTTT. This chain joins TRBV20-1 and TRBJ1-1; D uncertain. The CDR3 is made up of 12 amino acids. Germline CDR1 DFQATT, CDR2 SNEGSKA (reference sequence). Deletions cut 3 bases from V and 0 bases from J, with 5 bases between.

There are a few counts of this clonotype. V usage is TRBV5-1 and J usage is TRBJ2-7, with a tentative D call TRBD2 (5 bases). In germline, CDR1 is SGHRS, CDR2 YFSETQ. The V and J ends lost 6 bases and 4 bases respectively, with 17 bases between them. This CDR3 is 14 amino acids long. In nucleotides, the CDR3 is TGCGCCAGCACCACTCAAGGCCTAGCTTACGAGCAGTACTTC. It specifies CASTTQGLAYEQYF.